Detailed here is one T cell receptor beta chain. Additional DNA sequences in this sample encode the identical CDR3. Trimming at V came to 0 bases and at J to 5 bases, leaving 7 bases not matched to a gene. This CDR3 contains 16 residues. Per the germline V gene, CDR1 is MNHEY and CDR2 is SMNVEV (reference sequence). The entry originates in a study of shared clonotypes between healthy human individuals. Study summary: Aged 18 to 49, the donors were two women and a few men.

Profiled with immunoSEQ multiplex PCR; TCRdb holds only in-frame clones, not every one. The table records just over 2,000,000 clones, 85% to 95% of them present only once. Naive CD8 isolation took CD45RO-negative cells positively selected for CCR7 and excluded terminally differentiated effector memory CD45RA+ cells. The receptor comes from a man aged 18-30 years in good health. The chain employs TRBV27 and TRBJ2-7, with 10 bases that match TRBD1. The sample consisted of naive CD8+ T cells sorted from blood. The CDR3 region has the DNA TGTGCCAGCAGTTTATCCCCCGGGACAGGGGACCACGAGCAGTACTTC. This encodes CASSLSPGTGDHEQYF.